The clone carrying this T cell receptor beta chain has just a few counts. Its specificity is not known. Sequenced by immunoSEQ multiplex PCR; TCRdb stores in-frame clones only, minus some. The data hold 70,000 or so clones, with around 88% observed a single time. The CDR3 sequence is 14 residues long. V lost 0 bases, J lost 4 bases, and 5 bases stayed unmatched. Germline values: CDR1 GTSNPN, CDR2 SVGIG (reference sequence). These data belong to a study of OX40 agonist ivuxolimab in advanced cancers. The wider study: Enrolled patients in dose escalation had cancers that were hepatocellular carcinoma, melanoma, renal cell or head and neck cancer. Those enrolled were 82.7% male, with a mean age of roughly 62 years and ages from about 20 to 85.

Whole-study findings and limits: In the 0.1 to 3.0 mg/kg range, CD4+ and CD8+ blood T cells had expanded clonally by week 6. In CD8+ T cells, expanded clones were on average more numerous than in CD4+.

The sample was CD4+ or CD8+ T cells sorted from blood, taken in a trial of the OX40 agonist ivuxolimab. The sequence was collected from an adult with an advanced solid tumor such as melanoma, head and neck, liver or kidney cancer. The chain uses TRBV30 and TRBJ1-2; 7 bases are shared with TRBD1. The CDR3, as DNA: TGTGCCTGGAGTGTGGGCAGGGGGATCTATGGCTACACCTTC. Amino acids: CAWSVGRGIYGYTF. Filled out from reference TRBV30 and TRBJ1-2, the complete variable domain reads SQTIHQWPATLVQPVGSPLSLECTVEGTSNPNLYWYRQAAGRGLQLLFYSVGIGQISSEVPQNLSASRPQDRQFILSSKKLLLSDSGFYLCAWSVGRGIYGYTFGSGTRLTVV.